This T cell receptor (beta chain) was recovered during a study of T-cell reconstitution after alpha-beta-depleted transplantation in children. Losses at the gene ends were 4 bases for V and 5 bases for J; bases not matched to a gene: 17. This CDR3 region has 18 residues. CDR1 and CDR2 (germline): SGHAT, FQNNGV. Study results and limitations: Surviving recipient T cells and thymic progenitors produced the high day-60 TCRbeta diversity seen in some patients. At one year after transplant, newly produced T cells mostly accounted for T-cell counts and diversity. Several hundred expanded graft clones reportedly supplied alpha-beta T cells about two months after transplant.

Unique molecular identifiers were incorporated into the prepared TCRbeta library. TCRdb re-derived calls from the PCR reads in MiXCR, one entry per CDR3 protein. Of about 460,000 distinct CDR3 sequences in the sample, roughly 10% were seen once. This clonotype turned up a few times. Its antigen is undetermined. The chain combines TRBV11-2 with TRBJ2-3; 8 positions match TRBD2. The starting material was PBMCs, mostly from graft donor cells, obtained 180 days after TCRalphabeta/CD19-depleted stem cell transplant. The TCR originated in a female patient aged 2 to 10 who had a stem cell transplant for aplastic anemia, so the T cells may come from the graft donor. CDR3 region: CASSCDGAGGCCRDTQYF. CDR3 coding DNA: TGTGCCAGCAGCTGTGACGGGGCGGGAGGTTGTTGTAGAGATACGCAGTATTTT.